This TCR beta chain was recovered during a study of spatial heterogeneity in lung cancer. Regarding the study as a whole: More often at tumor resection than at routine follow-up, ubiquitous expanded tumor TCRs were detected in the blood.

This clonotype was detected many times. The antigen remains unidentified. Germline trimming cut 4 bases from V and 4 bases from J; bases unmatched to any gene: 4. This CDR3 spans 14 amino acids. Germline V gene data show CDR1 as GTSNPN and CDR2 as SVGIG (reference sequence). Time point specified: sample taken at primary tumor resection. Unsorted tumor, nontumor lung tissue or cryopreserved PBMC supplied the whole RNA. TCRdb re-analysed the 5' RACE reads in MiXCR, keeping a single row per CDR3 protein. The top ten clones hold 29% of a sample with 20,000 or so distinct CDR3 sequences, about 3% of them seen once.

The sample here was PBMCs, taken at surgery. The chain carries TRBV30 and TRBJ1-2, with TRBD1 identical over 12 bases. The TCR originated in a female donor with early-stage non-small cell lung cancer. The CDR3 loop is CAWTPGQGAYGYTF. DNA of the CDR3: TGTGCCTGGACCCCGGGACAGGGGGCCTATGGCTACACCTTC.